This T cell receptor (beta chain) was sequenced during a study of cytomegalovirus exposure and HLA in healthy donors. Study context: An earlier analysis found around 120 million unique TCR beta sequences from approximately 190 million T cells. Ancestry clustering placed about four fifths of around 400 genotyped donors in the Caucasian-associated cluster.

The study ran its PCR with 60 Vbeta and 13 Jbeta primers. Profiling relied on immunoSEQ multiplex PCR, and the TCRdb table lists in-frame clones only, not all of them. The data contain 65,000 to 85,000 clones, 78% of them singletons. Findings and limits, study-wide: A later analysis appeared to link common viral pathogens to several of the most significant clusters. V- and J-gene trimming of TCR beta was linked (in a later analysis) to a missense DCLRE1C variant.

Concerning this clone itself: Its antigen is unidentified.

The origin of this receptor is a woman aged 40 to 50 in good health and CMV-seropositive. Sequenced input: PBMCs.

Written as DNA, the CDR3 is TGCAGTGCTAGTATGGACTACGAGCAGTACTTC. Encoded protein: CSASMDYEQYF. The chain carries TRBV20-1 and TRBJ2-5; D remains unclear. The J call may be faulty, since TRBJ2-7 better matches the DNA end. Per the germline V gene, CDR1 is DFQATT and CDR2 is SNEGSKA (reference sequence). The CDR3 extends over 11 amino acids.